Below are 32 T cell receptor beta chains sequenced from a single sample in a study of T cell responses to AZD1222 COVID-19 vaccine. TCRdb's table, derived via immunoSEQ multiplex PCR, lists solely in-frame clones and lacks some. This sample carries 100,000 to 120,000 clones, around 90% of them seen once, and the ten largest clones take 3% to 3.5%. This sample comprised peripheral blood, obtained on day 0 of MenACWY control vaccination. The receptors were gathered from an adult in good health.

This clone was seen a single time. V usage is TRBV18 and J usage is TRBJ1-3; possibly TRBD1 for D (5 bases). This CDR3 has 13 amino acids. The germline gives CDR1 KGHSH, CDR2 LQKENI. V dropped 6 bases and J dropped 4 bases, with 10 bases sitting between them. The CDR3 DNA is TGTGCCAGCTCCGAGACAGCCGGAAACACCATATATTTT. Its protein product is CASSETAGNTIYF.

V and J are TRBV19 and TRBJ1-1, with 10 nucleotides matching TRBD1. The CDR3 sequence is 14 residues long. With V trimmed by 11 bases and J by 1 base, 7 bases remained unmatched. Germline V CDR1 and CDR2: LNHDA, SQIVND (reference sequence). CDR3 sequence reads: CAAGQGIRNTEAFF. The DNA for the CDR3 is TGTGCCGCGGGACAGGGGATTCGGAACACTGAAGCTTTCTTT.

The rearrangement joins TRBV6-2 or TRBV6-3 to TRBJ1-5, with D unresolved. Germline-derived CDR1 and CDR2 are MNHEY and SVGEGT. The V and J ends lost 5 bases and 10 bases respectively, with 15 bases between them. The CDR3 is 13 residues long. CDR3 sequence reads: CASSVRTSVPQHF. The CDR3, as DNA: TGTGCCAGCAGTGTCAGAACCAGCGTCCCCCAGCATTTT.

The chain couples TRBV3-1 (or the pseudogene TRBV3-2) to TRBJ2-1, with a tentative D call TRBD1 (6 bases). Germline-derived CDR1 and CDR2 are LGHDT and YNNKEL (reference sequence). The CDR3 is 17 amino acids. V lost 4 bases and J lost 0, with 16 bases in between. The CDR3, as DNA: TGTGCCAGCAGCCCACTGAGGGACACTTACTCCTACAATGAGCAGTTCTTC. Its protein product is CASSPLRDTYSYNEQFF.

In this sample, this clone turned up once. The chain employs TRBV28 and TRBJ2-7; TRBD1 agrees at 8 bases. The CDR3 extends over 14 amino acids. V was pared by 3 bases and J by 9 bases, with 10 bases of the junction left unmatched. The V gene's germline CDR1 is MDHEN and CDR2 SYDVKM. The CDR3 here is CASSFGQGARGQYF. In DNA, the CDR3 is TGTGCCAGCAGTTTCGGGCAGGGGGCGCGGGGGCAGTACTTC.

The chain uses TRBV30 and TRBJ2-3; weak D call: TRBD2 (5 bases). Germline values: CDR1 GTSNPN, CDR2 SVGIG (reference sequence). The CDR3 covers 13 residues. The V end lost 2 bases, the J end lost 5 bases, and 11 bases lay between the germline ends. CDR3 nucleotides: TGTGCCTGGAGTTCCGGGGTGAGAGATACGCAGTATTTT. Its protein product is CAWSSGVRDTQYF.

This chain joins TRBV25-1 and TRBJ1-1, with a weak D call TRBD1 (5 bases). CDR1 and CDR2 from the germline V gene are MGHDK and SYGVNS. V was clipped by 4 bases and J by 5 bases, with 14 bases between them. There are 14 residues in the CDR3. The CDR3 here is CASSGLGPVTEAFF. The CDR3 DNA reads as TGTGCCAGCAGTGGCTTGGGGCCGGTTACTGAAGCTTTCTTT.

The gene calls are TRBV15 and TRBJ1-2, with 8 nucleotides matching TRBD1. CDR1 is LNHNV and CDR2 is YYDKDF in the germline V gene (reference sequence). The J segment lost 3 bases and the V segment lost 3 bases, leaving 3 bases of the junction unmatched. The CDR3 is 14 amino acids. CDR3 nucleotide sequence: TGTGCCACCAGCAGCAGGACAGGGCACTATGGCTACACCTTC. This codes for CATSSRTGHYGYTF.

This chain uses TRBV25-1 with TRBJ2-5; 10 positions match TRBD1. The length of the CDR3 is 18 residues. V lost 3 bases and J lost 4; bases outside the gene matches: 14. Germline CDR1 is MGHDK and CDR2 is SYGVNS. CDR3 nucleotide sequence: TGTGCCAGCAGTGATCCCCTCCCGGGACAGGGGTTCGCAGAGACCCAGTACTTC. Its translation is CASSDPLPGQGFAETQYF.

In its sample, this clone was seen once. This chain uses TRBV5-1 with TRBJ1-2; TRBD1 agrees at 8 bases. This CDR3 spans 13 amino acids. Germline V lookup: CDR1 SGHRS, CDR2 YFSETQ. V lost 4 bases and J lost 7; bases outside the gene matches: 6. The CDR3 region is CASSLGQGGGYTF. Here the CDR3 DNA reads TGCGCCAGCAGCCTCGGACAGGGAGGTGGCTACACCTTC.

V is TRBV5-1 and J is TRBJ1-5; 7 bases are a match to TRBD1. CDR3 length: 13 residues. Trimming removed 7 bases from V and 5 bases from J; junction bases left unmatched: 6. CDR1 is SGHRS, CDR2 YFSETQ, per germline. The CDR3 protein is CASAKDRDQPQHF. The DNA for the CDR3 is TGCGCCAGCGCCAAAGACAGGGATCAGCCCCAGCATTTT.

The gene calls are TRBV7-8 and TRBJ2-5, with D maybe TRBD1 (6 bases). The CDR3 contains 17 residues. In germline, CDR1 is SGHVS, CDR2 FQNEAQ. The germline V and J ends were trimmed by 2 bases and 2 bases, with 18 bases remaining between them. This chain's CDR3 is CASSLYRTALNQETQYF. The DNA of the CDR3 is TGTGCCAGCAGCTTATACCGGACAGCACTGAATCAAGAGACCCAGTACTTC.

The sample holds a few counts of this clone. J is TRBJ1-3 and V is TRBV15; D remains unclear. V was clipped by 6 bases and J by 0 bases, with 6 bases between them. Germline CDR1 is LNHNV and CDR2 is YYDKDF (reference sequence). CDR3 length: 13 amino acids. The CDR3 loop reads CATRASSGNTIYF. The CDR3 DNA sequence: TGTGCCACCAGAGCCAGCTCTGGAAACACCATATATTTT.

V is TRBV7-8 and J is TRBJ1-6; no reliable D call. The germline V gene encodes CDR1 SGHVS and CDR2 FQNEAQ. Deletions cut 5 bases from V and 8 bases from J, with 10 bases between. The CDR3 has 13 amino acids. The CDR3: CASSADGYSPLHF. The CDR3 nucleotides read TGTGCCAGCAGCGCCGATGGATATTCACCCCTCCACTTT. The full variable domain, with the rest looked up from reference TRBV7-8 and TRBJ1-6, is GAGVSQSPRYKVAKRGQDVALRCDPISGHVSLFWYQQALGQGPEFLTYFQNEAQLDKSGLPSDRFFAERPEGSVSTLKIQRTQQEDSAVYLCASSADGYSPLHFGNGTRLTVT.

With regard to this clone: Other DNA sequences in the sample encode the same CDR3. The V call is TRBV7-2, the J call TRBJ1-2; TRBD1 aligns across 10 bases. The CDR3 is 13 amino acids. Losses at the gene ends were 5 bases for V and 8 bases for J; bases not matched to a gene: 5. The germline V gene has CDR1 SGHTA and CDR2 FQGNSA. The CDR3 DNA is TGTGCCAGCAGCCCGGGACAGGGGCGAGGCTACACCTTC. Translated, it gives CASSPGQGRGYTF.

This clone has just one count. V and J are TRBV6-5 and TRBJ1-2, with D uncertain. The CDR3 contains 12 residues. Per the germline V gene, CDR1 is MNHEY and CDR2 is SVGAGI. V was pared by 6 bases and J by 4 bases, with 9 bases between. The chain's CDR3 is CASSGRRYGYTF. The CDR3 DNA sequence: TGTGCCAGCAGCGGACGGCGCTATGGCTACACCTTC.

This clone was recorded a few times. The chain joins TRBV10-1 to TRBJ2-1; TRBD2 matches 8 bases. The CDR3 loop spans 20 amino acids. Germline V gene sequence: CDR1 WNHNN, CDR2 SYGVQD (reference sequence). V shed 0 bases and J 0 bases; nucleotides not matched to a gene: 13. CDR3 sequence reads: CASSESRGLARLSSYNEQFF. The CDR3 DNA is TGCGCCAGCAGTGAGTCCCGAGGACTAGCCAGATTGAGCTCCTACAATGAGCAGTTCTTC.

The V and J genes are TRBV11-1 and TRBJ2-2; TRBD2 matches at 9 bases. This CDR3 comprises 16 residues. The V gene end was trimmed by 5 bases and the J gene end by 5 bases; junction bases not matched to a gene: 9. Per germline, CDR1 SGHAT and CDR2 FQDESV (reference sequence). The CDR3 DNA reads as TGTGCCAGCAGCCCCGGCGGGAGGGGTCGGACCGGGGAGCTGTTTTTT. Translation gives CASSPGGRGRTGELFF.

V and J are TRBV7-9 and TRBJ1-2; TRBD1 is a possible D gene (5 bases). Germline V CDR1 and CDR2: SEHNR, FQNEAQ (reference sequence). Trimming cost V 3 bases and J 3 bases, with 11 bases left between them. The CDR3 is made up of 14 amino acids. The CDR3 bases are TGTGCCAGCAGCTTGGGCGGGGCTGACTATGGCTACACCTTC. Its translation: CASSLGGADYGYTF. The entire variable domain, with the rest obtained from reference TRBV7-9 and TRBJ1-2, is as follows: DTGVSQNPRHKITKRGQNVTFRCDPISEHNRLYWYRQTLGQGPEFLTYFQNEAQLEKSRLLSDRFSAERPKGSFSTLEIQRTEQGDSAMYLCASSLGGADYGYTFGSGTRLTVV.

The chain is built from TRBV20-1 and TRBJ1-2, with D hard to call. The CDR3 extends over 11 amino acids. Germline CDR1 is DFQATT and CDR2 is SNEGSKA (reference sequence). As DNA, the CDR3 is TGCGCCACCGGGGCTAACTATGGCTACACCTTC. This gives the protein CATGANYGYTF.

This chain connects TRBV7-3 to TRBJ2-2; no clear D gene. The CDR3 is 12 amino acids. Between the trimmed V and J ends, which lost 2 bases and 7 bases, there was a span of 5 bases. Per the germline V gene, CDR1 is SGHTA and CDR2 is FQGTGA. The CDR3 region is CASSLPNGELFF. CDR3 nucleotides: TGTGCCAGCAGCTTACCGAACGGGGAGCTGTTTTTT.

The CDR3 region is CASSPAGQGRYGYTF. For the CDR3, the DNA is TGTGCCAGCAGCCCGGCGGGACAAGGAAGATATGGCTACACCTTC. The chain links TRBV25-1 to TRBJ1-2; D may be TRBD1 (6 bases). The CDR3 is 15 residues long. V shed 6 bases and J shed 5 bases, with 19 bases lying between them. Germline lookup yields CDR1 MGHDK and CDR2 SYGVNS.

This sequence joins TRBV23-1 and TRBJ2-1; 7 bases match TRBD1. TRBV23-1 is designated an ORF whose function remains uncertain. The CDR3 length is 15 residues. The J segment lost 11 bases and the V segment lost 2 bases, leaving 12 bases of the junction unmatched. The DNA for the CDR3 is TGCGCCAGCAGTCAAACGGGACAGCGAAGGGGAAAGCAGTTCTTC. Translating it yields CASSQTGQRRGKQFF.

The rearrangement links TRBV7-9 to TRBJ1-1; 11 nucleotides match TRBD1. The CDR3 is made up of 15 amino acids. Germline V gives CDR1 SEHNR, CDR2 FQNEAQ (reference sequence). V was clipped by 5 bases and J by 4 bases; unmatched bases: 6. The CDR3 region is CASSISGTGGTEAFF. CDR3 sequence (DNA): TGTGCCAGCAGCATCTCCGGGACAGGGGGCACTGAAGCTTTCTTT.

This chain uses TRBV30 with TRBJ2-1; the D is unclear. CDR1 and CDR2 from the germline V gene are GTSNPN and SVGIG (reference sequence). This CDR3 contains 12 residues. The V and J ends lost 0 bases and 15 bases respectively, with 15 bases between them. The CDR3 sequence: CAWSVLDRMTFF. DNA for the CDR3: TGTGCCTGGAGTGTACTGGACCGGATGACGTTCTTC.

The chain recombines TRBV29-1 with TRBJ2-7; D unclear. The V end was cut by 1 base, the J end by 4 bases, with 5 bases between. This CDR3 is built from 11 residues. Germline CDR1 reads SQVTM; CDR2 reads ANQGSEA. The CDR3 DNA follows: TGCAGCGTTGAAGTCGGGTACGAGCAGTACTTC. Its translation is CSVEVGYEQYF.

The chain couples TRBV6-1 to TRBJ1-5; D call uncertain. V lost 2 bases, J lost 0 bases, and 11 bases lay in between. Germline V lookup: CDR1 MNHNS, CDR2 SASEGT. The CDR3 sequence is 16 residues long. CDR3 protein: CASSESGIASNQPQHF. The CDR3 nucleotides read TGTGCCAGCAGTGAAAGTGGCATAGCTAGCAATCAGCCCCAGCATTTT.

The CDR3 nucleotides are TGTGCCACCAGTGATAGTACAAGGACGAGCTCCTACGAGCAGTACTTC. Its protein product is CATSDSTRTSSYEQYF. The chain carries TRBV24-1 and TRBJ2-7, with D unresolved. The CDR3 spans 16 residues. Germline CDR1 and CDR2: KGHDR and SFDVKD. The V end lost 3 bases, the J end lost 0 bases, and 14 bases lay between the germline ends.

The chain is built from TRBV7-9 and TRBJ1-1; D call uncertain. Germline CDR1 reads SEHNR; CDR2 reads FQNEAQ (reference sequence). V was clipped by 4 bases and J by 7 bases, with 16 bases between them. The CDR3 spans 14 residues. The CDR3 loop is CASSSEDPRLEAFF. The CDR3 DNA is TGTGCCAGCAGCTCTGAGGACCCACGACTTGAAGCTTTCTTT.

V is TRBV11-2 and J is TRBJ2-3; D is unresolved. The CDR3 is 15 residues long. The germline gives CDR1 SGHAT, CDR2 FQNNGV. The V end was cut by 5 bases, the J end by 6 bases, with 18 bases between. CDR3 residues: CASSQSHQPGDTQYF. The CDR3 DNA is TGTGCCAGCAGCCAATCACATCAACCCGGGGATACGCAGTATTTT.

The chain joins TRBV5-1 to TRBJ2-7; 11 nucleotides align to TRBD1. Trimming cost V 7 bases and J 4 bases; bases outside gene matches: 7. Germline values: CDR1 SGHRS, CDR2 YFSETQ. The CDR3 sequence is 14 residues long. The chain's CDR3 is CASCSGQGAYEQYF. The CDR3 DNA is TGCGCCAGCTGTTCCGGACAGGGGGCTTACGAGCAGTACTTC.

The genes are TRBV7-9 and TRBJ1-1, with 10 bases identical to TRBD1. The CDR3 extends over 15 amino acids. V was pared by 4 bases and J by 4 bases, with 6 bases of the junction left unmatched. The germline CDR1 and CDR2 sequences are SEHNR and FQNEAQ (reference sequence). The CDR3 nucleotides are TGTGCCAGCAGCTGGACAGGGGGATTGGGCACTGAAGCTTTCTTT. As protein: CASSWTGGLGTEAFF. Variable domain in full (rest from reference TRBV7-9 and TRBJ1-1): DTGVSQNPRHKITKRGQNVTFRCDPISEHNRLYWYRQTLGQGPEFLTYFQNEAQLEKSRLLSDRFSAERPKGSFSTLEIQRTEQGDSAMYLCASSWTGGLGTEAFFGQGTRLTVV.